This T cell receptor (beta chain) stems from a study of STAT3 mutations in large granular lymphocyte leukemia. About the research overall: Over half of T-LGLL patients had one or more immunosuppressive regimens.

CDR3 size: 14 residues. CDR1 SGHRS and CDR2 YFSETQ come from the germline V gene. Trimming cost V 4 bases and J 3 bases; bases outside gene matches: 7. The study, taken as a whole, reports: Treatment regimens differed across patients between samplings. All newly emerging clones after therapy were STAT3 wild type. Some patients had dominant TCR clones larger than their STAT3 mutant burden. Every T-cell large granular lymphocyte leukemia patient had at least one immunodominant TCR beta clonotype.

Sequencing was performed with immunoSEQ multiplex PCR; in TCRdb, only in-frame clones are kept and a portion is missing. The profile shows a few thousand clones, approximately 39% of them singletons. As for this clone: Its antigen is unidentified.

The chain joins TRBV5-1 to TRBJ2-7; 7 bases match TRBD1. Material: peripheral blood mononuclear cells. The sequence came from a man aged 45-65 years with T-cell large granular lymphocyte leukemia. Some clones in this sample may be carry-over from other donors' samples. The CDR3 reads CASSISTGNYEQYF. Written as DNA, the CDR3 is TGCGCCAGCAGCATATCGACAGGGAACTACGAGCAGTACTTC.